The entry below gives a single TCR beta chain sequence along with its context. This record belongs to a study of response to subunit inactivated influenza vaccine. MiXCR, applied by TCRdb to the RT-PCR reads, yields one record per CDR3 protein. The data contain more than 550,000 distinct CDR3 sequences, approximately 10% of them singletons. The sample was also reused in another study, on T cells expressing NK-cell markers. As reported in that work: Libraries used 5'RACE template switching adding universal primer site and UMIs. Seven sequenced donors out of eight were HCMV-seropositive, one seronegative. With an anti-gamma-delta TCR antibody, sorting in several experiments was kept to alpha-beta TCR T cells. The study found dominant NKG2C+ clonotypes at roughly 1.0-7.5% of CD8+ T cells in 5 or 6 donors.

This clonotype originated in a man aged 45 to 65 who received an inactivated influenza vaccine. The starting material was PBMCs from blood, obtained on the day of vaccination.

The CDR3 DNA sequence: TGTGCCAGCAGCCTTAGCGGGAGTGAGCAGTTCTTC. This codes for CASSLSGSEQFF. V is TRBV12-3 or TRBV12-4 and J is TRBJ2-1, with 9 positions matching TRBD2. The trim removed 6 bases at V and 9 bases at J, leaving 3 bases unmatched. The CDR3 is 12 amino acids.